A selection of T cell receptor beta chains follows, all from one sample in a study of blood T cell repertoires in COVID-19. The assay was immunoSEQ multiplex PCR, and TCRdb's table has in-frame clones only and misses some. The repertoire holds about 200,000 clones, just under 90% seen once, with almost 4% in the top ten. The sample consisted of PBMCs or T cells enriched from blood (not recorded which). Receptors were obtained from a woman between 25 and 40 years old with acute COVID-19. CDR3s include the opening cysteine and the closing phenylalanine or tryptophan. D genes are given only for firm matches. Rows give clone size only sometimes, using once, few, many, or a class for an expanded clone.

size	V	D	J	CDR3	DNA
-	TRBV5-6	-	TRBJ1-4	CASSLWRGKLFF	TGTGCCAGCAGCTTGTGGCGGGGAAAACTGTTTTTT
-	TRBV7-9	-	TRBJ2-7	CASSFSVQGSHEQYF	TGTGCCAGCAGCTTTTCAGTTCAGGGCTCCCACGAGCAGTACTTC
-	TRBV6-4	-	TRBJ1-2	CASSDTNAYGYTF	TGTGCCAGCAGTGACACAAATGCTTATGGCTACACCTTC
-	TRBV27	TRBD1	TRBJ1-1	CASRLWTGGDTEAFF	TGTGCCAGCAGACTTTGGACAGGGGGCGACACTGAAGCTTTCTTT
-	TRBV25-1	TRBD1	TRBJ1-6	CASSEYGTGFSPLHF	TGTGCCAGCAGTGAATATGGGACAGGGTTTTCACCCCTCCACTTT
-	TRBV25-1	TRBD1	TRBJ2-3	CASSPLGQGGDTQYF	TGTGCCAGCAGTCCCCTGGGACAGGGGGGAGATACGCAGTATTTT
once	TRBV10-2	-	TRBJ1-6	CASTLAGTSGDSPLHF	TGCGCCAGCACCCTCGCCGGGACGTCGGGGGATTCACCCCTCCACTTT
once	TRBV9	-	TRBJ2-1	CASSARSRDSRYNEQFF	TGTGCCAGCAGCGCTCGATCGCGGGACAGTCGCTACAATGAGCAGTTCTTC
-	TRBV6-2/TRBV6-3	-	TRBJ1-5	CASSYFNNQPQHF	TGTGCCAGCAGTTACTTTAACAATCAGCCCCAGCATTTT
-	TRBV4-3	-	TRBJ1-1	CASSQDLLGAGTEAFF	TGCGCCAGCAGCCAAGATCTTCTGGGGGCCGGCACTGAAGCTTTCTTT
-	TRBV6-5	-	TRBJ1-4	CASSREWTNEKLFF	TGTGCCAGCAGCCGCGAATGGACTAATGAAAAACTGTTTTTT
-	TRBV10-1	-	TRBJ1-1	CASSEGATEAFF	TGCGCCAGCAGTGAGGGGGCAACTGAAGCTTTCTTT
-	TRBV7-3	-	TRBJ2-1	CASSPGLIHNEQFF	TGTGCCAGCAGCCCAGGACTAATCCACAATGAGCAGTTCTTC
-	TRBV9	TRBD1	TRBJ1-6	CASSDDRGWGSPLHF	TGTGCCAGCAGTGATGACAGGGGCTGGGGTTCACCCCTCCACTTT
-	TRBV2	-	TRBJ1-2	CASSLGLEYGYTF	TGTGCCAGCAGTCTCGGACTCGAATATGGCTACACCTTC
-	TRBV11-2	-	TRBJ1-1	CASSSQWAANTEAFF	TGTGCCAGCAGCTCCCAGTGGGCCGCGAACACTGAAGCTTTCTTT
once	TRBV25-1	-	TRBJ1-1	CASSGQVYQAFF	TGTGCCAGCAGTGGGCAGGTATATCAAGCTTTCTTT
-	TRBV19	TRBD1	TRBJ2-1	CASSIGQGLIEQFF	TGTGCCAGTAGTATCGGACAGGGGTTGATTGAGCAGTTCTTC
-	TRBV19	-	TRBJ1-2	CASSPQESYGYTF	TGTGCCAGTAGTCCACAGGAGAGCTATGGCTACACCTTC
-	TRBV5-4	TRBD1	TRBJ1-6	CASSLETGYSPLHF	TGTGCCAGCAGCTTGGAGACAGGGTATTCACCCCTCCACTTT
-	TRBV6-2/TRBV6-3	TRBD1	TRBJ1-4	CASSYGTGYEKLFF	TGTGCCAGCAGTTACGGGACAGGGTATGAAAAACTGTTTTTT
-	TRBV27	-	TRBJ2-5	CASSLIGGGSSQYF	TGTGCCAGCAGTTTAATCGGAGGTGGGTCGTCCCAGTACTTC
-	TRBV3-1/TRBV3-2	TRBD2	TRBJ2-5	CASSLLLAGGALVHF	TGTGCCAGCAGCCTATTACTAGCGGGGGGTGCCTTAGTGCACTTC
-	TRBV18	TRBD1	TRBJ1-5	CASSPRTGNDPYQPQHF	TGTGCCAGCTCACCACGGACAGGGAATGATCCCTATCAGCCCCAGCATTTT
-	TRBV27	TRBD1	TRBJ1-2	CAVRQGARGYTF	TGTGCCGTACGACAGGGGGCACGGGGCTACACCTTC
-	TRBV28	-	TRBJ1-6	CASSFQGWSYNSPLHF	TGTGCCAGCAGTTTCCAGGGGTGGTCCTATAATTCACCCCTCCACTTT
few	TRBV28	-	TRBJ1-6	CASSLRLEGYSPLHF	TGTGCCAGCAGCCTCCGACTAGAGGGGTATTCACCCCTCCACTTT
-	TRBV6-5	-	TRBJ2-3	CASSREITSTDTQYF	TGTGCCAGCAGCCGTGAGATTACTAGCACAGATACGCAGTATTTT